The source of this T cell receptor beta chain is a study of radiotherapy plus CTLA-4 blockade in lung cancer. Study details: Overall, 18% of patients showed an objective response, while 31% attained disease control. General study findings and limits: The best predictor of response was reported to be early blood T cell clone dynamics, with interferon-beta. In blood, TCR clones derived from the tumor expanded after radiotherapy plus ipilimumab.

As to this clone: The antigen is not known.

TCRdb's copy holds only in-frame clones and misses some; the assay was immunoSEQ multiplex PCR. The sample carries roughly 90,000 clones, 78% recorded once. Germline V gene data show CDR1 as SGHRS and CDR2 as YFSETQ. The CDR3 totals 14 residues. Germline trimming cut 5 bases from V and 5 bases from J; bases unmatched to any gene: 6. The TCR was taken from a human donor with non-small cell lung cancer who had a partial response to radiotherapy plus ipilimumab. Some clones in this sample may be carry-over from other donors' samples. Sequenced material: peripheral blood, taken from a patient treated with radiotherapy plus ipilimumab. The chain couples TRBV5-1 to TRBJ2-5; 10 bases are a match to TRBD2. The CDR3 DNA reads TGCGCCAGCAGTATTAGCGGGAGGAGGGAGACCCAGTACTTC. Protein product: CASSISGRRETQYF.